The 18 T cell receptor beta chains listed next were all sequenced from one sample in a study of T cells after yellow fever vaccination. A single record per CDR3 protein comes from TCRdb applying MiXCR to the 5' RACE reads. This repertoire shows roughly 350,000 distinct CDR3 sequences, roughly 4.3% found once; its top ten account for roughly 24%. The sample in question was PBMCs, obtained 5 days after the yellow fever booster vaccination. The source is a young man who received the YFV17D yellow fever vaccine.

This chain joins TRBV4-1 and TRBJ2-7, with 8 bases matching TRBD1. CDR1 and CDR2 (germline): MGHRA, YSYEKL. The CDR3 length is 15 residues. V dropped 3 bases and J dropped 1; count of bases not matched to a gene: 5. CDR3 sequence: CASSHVTGASYEQYF. For the CDR3, the DNA is TGCGCCAGCAGCCACGTGACAGGGGCTTCCTACGAGCAGTACTTC.

The chain combines TRBV5-4 with TRBJ2-7; 9 nucleotides align to TRBD2. J was trimmed by 5 bases and V by 0 bases; bases with no gene match: 0. Germline lookup yields CDR1 SGHNT and CDR2 YYREEE (reference sequence). The CDR3 consists of 13 residues. The CDR3 is CASSLERGDEQYV. The CDR3 bases are TGTGCCAGCAGCTTGGAGCGGGGGGACGAGCAGTACGTC.

This chain connects TRBV4-1 to TRBJ1-4; no clear D. This CDR3 contains 17 residues. CDR1 is MGHRA and CDR2 is YSYEKL in the germline V gene. V lost 4 bases and J lost 0, with 15 bases in between. The DNA of the CDR3 is TGCGCCAGCAGCCTCTACGAGGGCCAGACAACTAATGAAAAACTGTTTTTT. This gives the protein CASSLYEGQTTNEKLFF.

This clonotype was seen more than once but under ten times. The gene calls are TRBV4-3 and TRBJ1-5, with D maybe TRBD1 (5 bases). The CDR3 extends over 15 amino acids. Germline CDR1 and CDR2: LGHNA and YSLEER. Trimming cost V 6 bases and J 0 bases, with 12 bases left between them. The CDR3 coding sequence is TGCGCCAGCAGACCACAGGAAGATAGCAATCAGCCCCAGCATTTT. It encodes CASRPQEDSNQPQHF.

This clonotype has at least ten counts. This sequence joins TRBV4-1 and TRBJ2-3; no reliable D call. This CDR3 is 14 amino acids long. The V gene's germline CDR1 is MGHRA and CDR2 YSYEKL. Trimming pared 2 bases from V and 9 bases from J, leaving 15 bases between. The CDR3 DNA reads as TGCGCCAGCAGCCAAATGCCCCTCCGGTGGACGCAGTATTTT. This translates into CASSQMPLRWTQYF.

In this sample, this clonotype turned up a few times. The genes are TRBV7-6 and TRBJ1-4; D not certain. There are 15 residues in the CDR3. The germline V gene encodes CDR1 SGHVS and CDR2 FNYEAQ. Deletions cut 2 bases from V and 4 bases from J, with 11 bases between. CDR3 nucleotides: TGTGCCAGCAGCTTACGTCCATCCTTTAATGAAAAACTGTTTTTT. Translating it yields CASSLRPSFNEKLFF. Full variable domain (rest looked up from reference TRBV7-6 and TRBJ1-4): GAGVSQSPRYKVTKRGQDVALRCDPISGHVSLYWYRQALGQGPEFLTYFNYEAQQDKSGLPNDRFSAERPEGSISTLTIQRTEQRDSAMYRCASSLRPSFNEKLFFGSGTQLSVL.

This clonotype was seen only a few times. This chain connects TRBV19 to TRBJ2-1; 9 bases agree with TRBD1. Trimming took 7 bases from V and 7 from J; bases not matched to a gene: 11. This CDR3 region has 15 residues. Germline values: CDR1 LNHDA, CDR2 SQIVND (reference sequence). The CDR3 loop is CASIPPGQGDNEQFF. Here the CDR3 DNA reads TGTGCCAGTATTCCTCCGGGACAGGGAGATAATGAGCAGTTCTTC.

The V gene is TRBV5-1, the J gene TRBJ1-3; D perhaps matches TRBD1 (6 bases). The V gene lost 4 bases and the J gene lost 0 bases, with 14 bases spanning the gap. The CDR3 has 16 amino acids. Per the germline V gene, CDR1 is SGHRS and CDR2 is YFSETQ. The CDR3, as DNA: TGCGCCAGCAGCCCTTCGACAGGTAGCTCTGGAAACACCATATATTTT. Encoded protein: CASSPSTGSSGNTIYF. Combining the CDR3 with reference TRBV5-1 and TRBJ1-3 gives the whole variable domain KAGVTQTPRYLIKTRGQQVTLSCSPISGHRSVSWYQQTPGQGLQFLFEYFSETQRNKGNFPGRFSGRQFSNSRSEMNVSTLELGDSALYLCASSPSTGSSGNTIYFGEGSWLTVV.

This clonotype was recorded many times. The genes are TRBV5-4 and TRBJ1-1; D not certain. The CDR3 runs 16 residues. Trimming took 0 bases from V and 6 from J, leaving 18 bases between them. Germline CDR1 is SGHNT and CDR2 is YYREEE (reference sequence). As DNA, the CDR3 is TGTGCCAGCAGCTTGGCTCCCACAGTTCTTAATCCTGAAGCTTTCTTT. Residues: CASSLAPTVLNPEAFF. Supplemented by reference TRBV5-4 and TRBJ1-1, the full variable domain reads ETGVTQSPTHLIKTRGQQVTLRCSSQSGHNTVSWYQQALGQGPQFIFQYYREEENGRGNFPPRFSGLQFPNYSSELNVNALELDDSALYLCASSLAPTVLNPEAFFGQGTRLTVV.

The chain joins TRBV30 to TRBJ1-5; D unresolved. Germline assignment: CDR1 GTSNPN and CDR2 SVGIG (reference sequence). Trimming left V 0 bases short and J 7 bases short, with 10 bases between. This CDR3 region has 13 residues. The CDR3, as DNA: TGTGCCTGGAGTGTACGGGTTGGCCAGCCCCAGCATTTT. As protein: CAWSVRVGQPQHF.

This clonotype was recorded many times. The chain has TRBV18 and TRBJ1-1; the D gene is possibly TRBD1 (5 bases). The CDR3 extends over 13 amino acids. V shed 8 bases and J shed 2 bases, with 12 bases lying between them. Germline V CDR1 and CDR2: KGHSH, LQKENI. CDR3 in amino acids: CASAGAENTEAFF. CDR3 coding DNA: TGTGCCAGCGCTGGGGCAGAAAACACTGAAGCTTTCTTT.

The CDR3 loop is CASSLGDMSGYTF. For the CDR3, the DNA is TGTGCCAGCAGCTTGGGGGACATGTCTGGCTACACCTTC. The chain couples TRBV5-4 to TRBJ1-2; TRBD1 might be the D (6 bases). Germline CDR1 and CDR2: SGHNT and YYREEE (reference sequence). Between the trimmed V and J ends, which lost 0 bases and 7 bases, there was a span of 10 bases. The length of the CDR3 is 13 residues.

This clonotype was found many times. The chain couples TRBV27 to TRBJ2-7, with 7 bases that match TRBD2. The CDR3 runs to 13 residues. From germline, CDR1 is MNHEY and CDR2 SMNVEV (reference sequence). J was trimmed by 6 bases and V by 5 bases; bases with no gene match: 7. The CDR3 reads CASSLVTGGEQYV. CDR3 DNA sequence: TGTGCCAGCAGTCTAGTCACGGGGGGCGAGCAGTACGTC.

At least ten counts were recorded for this clonotype. The chain employs TRBV20-1 and TRBJ2-5; D call uncertain. CDR1 is DFQATT and CDR2 is SNEGSKA in the germline V gene (reference sequence). Trimming removed 0 bases from V and 1 base from J, with 12 bases in between. The CDR3 loop spans 15 amino acids. The CDR3: CSARDKTDLQETQYF. For the CDR3, the DNA is TGCAGTGCTAGAGATAAAACAGATCTCCAAGAGACCCAGTACTTC.

V and J are TRBV4-3 and TRBJ1-5, with 7 positions matching TRBD1. Losses at the gene ends were 3 bases for V and 5 bases for J; bases not matched to a gene: 4. The germline CDR1 and CDR2 sequences are LGHNA and YSLEER. The CDR3 consists of 14 residues. DNA for the CDR3: TGCGCCAGCAGCCAGTTAACAGGGGATCAGCCCCAGCATTTT. Amino acid sequence: CASSQLTGDQPQHF.

This clonotype showed up many times. This chain joins TRBV20-1 and TRBJ2-3; TRBD1 might be the D (7 bases). Trimming shortened V by 1 base and J by 8 bases, and 16 bases separated the two germline ends. The CDR3 consists of 14 residues. Germline-derived CDR1 and CDR2 are DFQATT and SNEGSKA (reference sequence). CDR3 protein: CSARAGQGGGTQYF. The DNA of the CDR3 is TGCAGTGCTAGAGCGGGGCAGGGGGGAGGTACGCAGTATTTT.

This clonotype was seen ten or more times. The chain joins TRBV4-2 to TRBJ2-6, with D perhaps matching TRBD1 (6 bases). Germline-derived CDR1 and CDR2 are LGHNA and YNFKEQ. The CDR3 totals 16 residues. V lost 0 bases and J lost 4, with 10 bases in between. This chain's CDR3 is CASSQEAGDGANVLTF. The CDR3 bases are TGTGCCAGCAGCCAAGAAGCAGGGGACGGGGCCAACGTCCTGACTTTC.

This clonotype was seen at least ten times. The J gene is TRBJ2-1, the V gene TRBV7-2, with a tentative D call TRBD2 (6 bases). This CDR3 spans 14 amino acids. Germline CDR1 is SGHTA and CDR2 is FQGNSA. V was shortened by 6 bases and J by 4 bases, with 13 bases between the two germline ends. In DNA form, the CDR3 reads TGTGCCAGCAGACACACGGGACTTTACAATGAGCAGTTCTTC. This codes for CASRHTGLYNEQFF.